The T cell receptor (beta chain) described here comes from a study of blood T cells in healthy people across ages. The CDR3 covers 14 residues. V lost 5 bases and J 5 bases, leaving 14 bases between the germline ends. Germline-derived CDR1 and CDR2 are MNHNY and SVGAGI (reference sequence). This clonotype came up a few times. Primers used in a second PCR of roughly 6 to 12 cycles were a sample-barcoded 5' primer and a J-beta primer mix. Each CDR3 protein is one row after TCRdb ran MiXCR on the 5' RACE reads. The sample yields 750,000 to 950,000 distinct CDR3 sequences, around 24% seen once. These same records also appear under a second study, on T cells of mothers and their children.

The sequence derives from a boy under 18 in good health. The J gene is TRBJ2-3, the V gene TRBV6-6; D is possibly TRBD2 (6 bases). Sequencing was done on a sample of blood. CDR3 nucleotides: TGTGCCAGCAGTCCGGGGACTTCCGAAGATACGCAGTATTTT. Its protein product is CASSPGTSEDTQYF.